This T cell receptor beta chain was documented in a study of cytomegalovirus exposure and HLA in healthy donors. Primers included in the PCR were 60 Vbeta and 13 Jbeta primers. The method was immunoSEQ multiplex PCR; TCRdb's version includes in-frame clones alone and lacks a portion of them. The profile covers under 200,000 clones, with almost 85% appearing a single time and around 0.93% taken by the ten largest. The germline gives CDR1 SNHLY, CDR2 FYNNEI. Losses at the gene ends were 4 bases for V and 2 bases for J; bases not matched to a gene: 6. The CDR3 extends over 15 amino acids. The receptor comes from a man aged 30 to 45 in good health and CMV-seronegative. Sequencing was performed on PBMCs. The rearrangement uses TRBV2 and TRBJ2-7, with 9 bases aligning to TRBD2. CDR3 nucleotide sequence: TGTGCCAGCAGTGTTGGCGGGGGGGGACCCTACGAGCAGTACTTC. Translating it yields CASSVGGGGPYEQYF.